This TCR beta chain was documented in a study of blood T cell repertoires in COVID-19. For the study at large: Acute and convalescent COVID-19 samples came from the United States, Italy and Spain. PBMCs, B-cell-depleted T cells, or T cells provided the cDNA or gDNA that made up the material.

Germline CDR1 is LNHDA and CDR2 is SQIVND (reference sequence). V lost 7 bases and J 4 bases, leaving 19 bases between the germline ends. CDR3 length: 15 amino acids. Sequencing used immunoSEQ multiplex PCR; TCRdb keeps in-frame clones, though not all of them. This table has approximately 230,000 clones, around 89% appearing once. This clone was found a few times. The V call is TRBV19, the J call TRBJ1-2; a possible D gene is TRBD1 (5 bases). The specimen was peripheral blood. The TCR originated in a woman in her twenties or thirties with COVID-19, enrolled during active disease. In DNA, the CDR3 is TGTGCCAGTACCCCCGGTCAGGGCCTCTTCTATGGCTACACCTTC. Protein sequence: CASTPGQGLFYGYTF. Supplemented by reference TRBV19 and TRBJ1-2, the full variable domain reads DGGITQSPKYLFRKEGQNVTLSCEQNLNHDAMYWYRQDPGQGLRLIYYSQIVNDFQKGDIAEGYSVSREKKESFPLTVTSAQKNPTAFYLCASTPGQGLFYGYTFGSGTRLTVV.